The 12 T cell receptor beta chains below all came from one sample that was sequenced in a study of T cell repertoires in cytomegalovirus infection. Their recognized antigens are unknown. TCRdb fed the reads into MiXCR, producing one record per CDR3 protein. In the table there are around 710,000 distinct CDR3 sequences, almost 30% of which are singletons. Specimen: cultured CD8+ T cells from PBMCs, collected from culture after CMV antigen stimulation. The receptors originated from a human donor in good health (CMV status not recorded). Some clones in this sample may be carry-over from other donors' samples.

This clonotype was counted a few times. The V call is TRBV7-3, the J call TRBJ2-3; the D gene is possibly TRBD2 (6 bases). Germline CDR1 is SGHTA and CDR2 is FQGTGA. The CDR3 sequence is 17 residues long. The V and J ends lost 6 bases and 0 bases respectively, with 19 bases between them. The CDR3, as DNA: TGTGCCAGCAGTCTTAGGGCCCGGGACTCCAGCACAGATACGCAGTATTTT. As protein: CASSLRARDSSTDTQYF.

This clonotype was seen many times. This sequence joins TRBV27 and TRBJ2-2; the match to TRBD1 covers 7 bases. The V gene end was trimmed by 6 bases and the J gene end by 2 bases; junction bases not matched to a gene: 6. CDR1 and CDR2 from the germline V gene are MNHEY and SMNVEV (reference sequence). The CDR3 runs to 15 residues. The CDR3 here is CASSPRQGNTGELFF. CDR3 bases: TGTGCCAGCAGCCCTAGACAGGGAAACACCGGGGAGCTGTTTTTT.

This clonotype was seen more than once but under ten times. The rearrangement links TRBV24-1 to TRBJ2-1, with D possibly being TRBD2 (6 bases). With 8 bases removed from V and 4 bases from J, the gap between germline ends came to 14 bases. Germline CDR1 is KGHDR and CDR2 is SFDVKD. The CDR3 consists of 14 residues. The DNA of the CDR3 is TGTGCCACCAATGCGGGGTCGAGGTACAATGAGCAGTTCTTC. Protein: CATNAGSRYNEQFF.

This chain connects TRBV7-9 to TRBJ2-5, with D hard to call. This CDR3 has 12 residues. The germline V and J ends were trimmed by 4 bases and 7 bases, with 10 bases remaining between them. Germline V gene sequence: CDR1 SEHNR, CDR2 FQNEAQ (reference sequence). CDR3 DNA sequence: TGTGCCAGCAGCTCCCCCGATGCGACCCAGTACTTC. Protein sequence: CASSSPDATQYF.

Here the CDR3 DNA reads TGTGCCAGCAGCTTGGTAGCGGCGGATTTCAACTATGGCTACACCTTC. Its protein product is CASSLVAADFNYGYTF. The chain employs TRBV5-6 and TRBJ1-2; no firm D call. V was shortened by 0 bases and J by 2 bases, with 14 bases between the two germline ends. Germline V gene sequence: CDR1 SGHDT, CDR2 YYEEEE. The CDR3 sequence is 16 residues long.

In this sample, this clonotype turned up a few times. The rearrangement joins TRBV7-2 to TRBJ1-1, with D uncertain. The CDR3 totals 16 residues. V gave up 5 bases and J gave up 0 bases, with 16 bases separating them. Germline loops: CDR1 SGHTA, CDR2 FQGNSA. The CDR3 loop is CASSRASYSMNTEAFF. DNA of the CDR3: TGTGCCAGCAGCCGGGCTTCGTACAGCATGAACACTGAAGCTTTCTTT.

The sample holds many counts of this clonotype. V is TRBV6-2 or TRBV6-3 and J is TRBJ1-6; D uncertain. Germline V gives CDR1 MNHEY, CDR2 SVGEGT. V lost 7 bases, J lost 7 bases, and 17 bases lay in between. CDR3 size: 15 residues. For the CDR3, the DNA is TGTGCCAGCACCGGTGTGAGAGGGAACAATTCACCCCTCCACTTT. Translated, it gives CASTGVRGNNSPLHF.

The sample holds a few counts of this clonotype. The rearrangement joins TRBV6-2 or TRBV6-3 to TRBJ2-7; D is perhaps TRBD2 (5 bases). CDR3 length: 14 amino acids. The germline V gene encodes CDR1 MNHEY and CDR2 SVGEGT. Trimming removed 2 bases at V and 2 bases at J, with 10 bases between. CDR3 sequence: CASSYGEGAYEQYV. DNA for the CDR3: TGTGCCAGCAGTTACGGAGAGGGAGCCTACGAGCAGTACGTC.

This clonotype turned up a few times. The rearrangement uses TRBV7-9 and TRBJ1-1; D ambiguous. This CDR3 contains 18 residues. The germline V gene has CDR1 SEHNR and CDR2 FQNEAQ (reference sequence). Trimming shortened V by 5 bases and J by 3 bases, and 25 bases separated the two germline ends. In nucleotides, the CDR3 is TGTGCCAGCAGCCAGATCATCGGTACATTTGATATTTACACTGAAGCTTTCTTT. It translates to CASSQIIGTFDIYTEAFF. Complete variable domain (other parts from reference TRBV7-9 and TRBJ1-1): DTGVSQNPRHKITKRGQNVTFRCDPISEHNRLYWYRQTLGQGPEFLTYFQNEAQLEKSRLLSDRFSAERPKGSFSTLEIQRTEQGDSAMYLCASSQIIGTFDIYTEAFFGQGTRLTVV.

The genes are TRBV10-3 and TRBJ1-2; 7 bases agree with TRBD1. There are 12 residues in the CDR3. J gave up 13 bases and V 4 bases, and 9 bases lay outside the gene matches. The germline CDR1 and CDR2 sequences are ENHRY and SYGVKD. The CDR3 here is CAISGGQIFLTF. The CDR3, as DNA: TGTGCCATCAGTGGGGGACAGATCTTTCTCACCTTC.

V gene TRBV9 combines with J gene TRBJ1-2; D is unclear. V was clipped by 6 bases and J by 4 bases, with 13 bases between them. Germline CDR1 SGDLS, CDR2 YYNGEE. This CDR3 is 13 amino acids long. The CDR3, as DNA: TGTGCCAGCACCCACGACGTTGGCTATGGCTACACCTTC. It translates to CASTHDVGYGYTF.

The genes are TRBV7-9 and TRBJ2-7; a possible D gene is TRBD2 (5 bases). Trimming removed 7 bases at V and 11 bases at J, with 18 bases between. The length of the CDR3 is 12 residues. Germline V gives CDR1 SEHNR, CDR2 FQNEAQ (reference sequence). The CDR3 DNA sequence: TGTGCCAGCACGTCCCGGACGGAGGCGGAGTACTTC. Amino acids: CASTSRTEAEYF.